This T cell receptor (beta chain) was identified during a study of blood T cell repertoires in COVID-19. About the study: Donors in the United States, Italy and Spain gave samples during acute or convalescent COVID-19. Nucleic acid was either cDNA or gDNA, and it came from T cells, B-cell-depleted T cells, or PBMCs.

In the study's own analysis: Nucleated cell counts were estimated from reference gene primer amplification. TCRdb's copy holds only in-frame clones and misses some; the assay was immunoSEQ multiplex PCR. Clone size and the V and J calls come from that table; the DNA yielded D and trimming. The sample consists of fewer than 150,000 clones, around nine tenths of them appearing once. CDR3 length: 14 residues. The germline V and J ends were trimmed by 5 bases and 3 bases, with 12 bases remaining between them. Per the germline V gene, CDR1 is SGHRS and CDR2 is YFSETQ. The TCR comes from a woman aged 40 to 50 with acute or convalescent COVID-19. This chain links TRBV5-1 with TRBJ2-1; a possible D gene is TRBD2 (6 bases). Sequencing was done on a sample of peripheral blood. CDR3 sequence: CASRDSGNYNEQFF. Here the CDR3 DNA reads TGCGCCAGCAGGGATAGCGGAAACTACAATGAGCAGTTCTTC. The whole variable domain, remainder taken from reference TRBV5-1 and TRBJ2-1, is KAGVTQTPRYLIKTRGQQVTLSCSPISGHRSVSWYQQTPGQGLQFLFEYFSETQRNKGNFPGRFSGRQFSNSRSEMNVSTLELGDSALYLCASRDSGNYNEQFFGPGTRLTVL.